This T cell receptor beta chain stems from a study of cytomegalovirus exposure and HLA in healthy donors. The V segment lost 4 bases and the J segment 0 bases; nucleotides outside the gene matches: 7. The CDR3 consists of 17 residues. Germline values: CDR1 KGHSH, CDR2 LQKENI. This PCR relied on a set of 60 Vbeta primers and 13 Jbeta primers. Sequenced by immunoSEQ multiplex PCR; TCRdb stores in-frame clones only, minus some. This table has about 74,000 clones, 65% to 80% appearing once. These donors counted as nominally healthy when sampled, but unrecorded immune exposures were likely. The sequence derives from a woman aged 40-49 years in good health and CMV-seropositive. Sequencing was carried out using PBMCs. The chain links TRBV18 to TRBJ1-3; TRBD1 matches 9 bases. The CDR3 DNA sequence: TGTGCCAGCTCACTGTCCGGGACAGGGATCTCTGGAAACACCATATATTTT. As protein: CASSLSGTGISGNTIYF.